The 17 T cell receptor beta chains below come from one sample, sequenced in a study of T cell responses to AZD1222 COVID-19 vaccine. Profiled with immunoSEQ multiplex PCR; TCRdb holds only in-frame clones, not every one. The repertoire holds tens of thousands of clones, with 90% as singletons. The sequences come from peripheral blood, collected 28 days after the second AZD1222 dose. The receptors were gathered from an adult who received the AZD1222 COVID-19 vaccine.

The chain has TRBV30 and TRBJ1-5; a possible D gene is TRBD1 (6 bases). CDR1 and CDR2 (germline): GTSNPN, SVGIG (reference sequence). The CDR3 totals 15 residues. V was trimmed by 0 bases and J by 6 bases, leaving 15 bases between them. In DNA, the CDR3 is TGTGCCTGGAGTGTAAGGGGCAGGGGAAGTCAGCCCCAGCATTTT. This gives the protein CAWSVRGRGSQPQHF.

The chain recombines TRBV7-2 with TRBJ2-5; D is uncertain. Germline CDR1 SGHTA, CDR2 FQGNSA. The V and J ends lost 1 base and 0 bases respectively, with 9 bases between them. There are 15 residues in the CDR3. Here the CDR3 DNA reads TGTGCCAGCAGCTTAGGGGTCCTCCACCAAGAGACCCAGTACTTC. This translates into CASSLGVLHQETQYF.

V usage is TRBV27 and J usage is TRBJ1-1; D possibly corresponds to TRBD1 (6 bases). Trimming pared 5 bases from V and 0 bases from J, leaving 10 bases between. CDR1 and CDR2 (germline): MNHEY, SMNVEV (reference sequence). The CDR3 has 14 amino acids. Here the CDR3 DNA reads TGTGCCAGCAGTCGACAGGCCCTGAACACTGAAGCTTTCTTT. It yields the protein CASSRQALNTEAFF.

This sequence joins TRBV6-1 and TRBJ2-1; 15 nucleotides match TRBD2. Losses at the gene ends were 5 bases for V and 7 bases for J; bases not matched to a gene: 3. This CDR3 comprises 15 residues. Per germline, CDR1 MNHNS and CDR2 SASEGT. The CDR3 protein is CASSQGLAGGNEQFF. In DNA form, the CDR3 reads TGTGCCAGCAGTCAAGGACTAGCGGGGGGGAATGAGCAGTTCTTC.

CDR3 DNA sequence: TGTGCCAGCAGGGACAGGGTGAACACTGAAGCTTTCTTT. Translation: CASRDRVNTEAFF. This chain links TRBV3-1 (or the pseudogene TRBV3-2) with TRBJ1-1; 8 bases line up with TRBD1. The J segment lost 0 bases and the V segment lost 6 bases, leaving 0 bases of the junction unmatched. Germline V lookup: CDR1 LGHDT, CDR2 YNNKEL (reference sequence). The CDR3 totals 13 residues.

This chain uses TRBV7-3 with TRBJ1-4; D gene unclear. This CDR3 is 13 amino acids long. The ends were cut back, 5 bases at V and 8 bases at J, with 12 bases in the middle. CDR1 SGHTA and CDR2 FQGTGA come from the germline V gene. This CDR3 is CASSEGPGEKLFF. DNA of the CDR3: TGTGCCAGCAGCGAAGGCCCCGGGGAAAAACTGTTTTTT.

The chain has TRBV5-1 and TRBJ1-2; D unclear. The CDR3 covers 11 residues. Germline CDR1 SGHRS, CDR2 YFSETQ. With 0 bases removed from V and 5 bases from J, the gap between germline ends came to 2 bases. The CDR3 loop reads CASSLGYGYTF. The CDR3 nucleotides read TGCGCCAGCAGCTTGGGATATGGCTACACCTTC.

Of note for this clone: One end of the junction fails to match germline, which may point to a read error. The chain is built from TRBV3-1 (or the pseudogene TRBV3-2) and TRBJ2-1; TRBD2 is a possible D gene (5 bases). CDR3 length equals 16 residues. CDR1 LGHDT and CDR2 YNNKEL come from the germline V gene (reference sequence). CDR3 protein: CASSHGVGEAGNGQFF. The CDR3 DNA reads as TGTGCCAGCAGCCATGGTGTGGGAGAGGCGGGCAATGGGCAGTTCTTC.

This clone appeared a few times. This chain joins TRBV5-4 and TRBJ1-4, with a weak D call TRBD1 (6 bases). Germline loops: CDR1 SGHNT, CDR2 YYREEE (reference sequence). This CDR3 is 15 amino acids long. Deletions cut 3 bases from V and 4 bases from J, with 13 bases between. CDR3 sequence (DNA): TGTGCCAGCAGCTCTCAGGGGCTCAATAATGAAAAACTGTTTTTT. Residues: CASSSQGLNNEKLFF.

The chain couples TRBV6-2 or TRBV6-3 to TRBJ2-1; maybe TRBD1 (5 bases). The CDR3 is made up of 13 amino acids. With 4 bases removed from V and 13 bases from J, the gap between germline ends came to 17 bases. Per the germline V gene, CDR1 is MNHEY and CDR2 is SVGEGT. CDR3 in DNA: TGTGCCAGCAGTTTTATCAGGGAAAGTCACCAGTTCTTC. Its translation: CASSFIRESHQFF.

The chain carries TRBV6-1 and TRBJ2-5, with 12 positions matching TRBD1. The CDR3 is made up of 15 amino acids. The V segment lost 3 bases and the J segment 5 bases; nucleotides outside the gene matches: 4. Germline assignment: CDR1 MNHNS and CDR2 SASEGT. CDR3 region: CASSEGTGGRETQYF. The CDR3 DNA follows: TGTGCCAGCAGTGAGGGGACAGGGGGCCGGGAGACCCAGTACTTC.

J is TRBJ1-3 and V is TRBV3-1 (or the pseudogene TRBV3-2); D is undetermined. Trimming shortened V by 4 bases and J by 3 bases, and 10 bases separated the two germline ends. CDR3 length: 14 amino acids. Germline-derived CDR1 and CDR2 are LGHDT and YNNKEL (reference sequence). CDR3 sequence (DNA): TGTGCCAGCAGCCCAGGATTCGTTGGAAACACCATATATTTT. Protein: CASSPGFVGNTIYF.

The CDR3 here is CASSQNYEQYF. DNA of the CDR3: TGTGCCAGCAGCCAGAACTACGAGCAGTACTTC. The chain uses TRBV3-1 (or the pseudogene TRBV3-2) and TRBJ2-7; D not certain. The CDR3 runs 11 residues. CDR1 and CDR2 (germline): LGHDT, YNNKEL (reference sequence). The V end lost 3 bases, the J end lost 3 bases, and 3 bases lay between the germline ends.

This chain joins TRBV7-2 and TRBJ1-5; D perhaps matches TRBD1 (5 bases). CDR3 length equals 13 residues. Germline assignment: CDR1 SGHTA and CDR2 FQGNSA. Trimming pared 6 bases from V and 0 bases from J, leaving 6 bases between. Written as DNA, the CDR3 is TGTGCCAGCAGGGGGGATAGCAATCAGCCCCAGCATTTT. Translation gives CASRGDSNQPQHF.

J is TRBJ1-6 and V is TRBV7-8; D ambiguous. The CDR3 runs 14 residues. Deletions cut 5 bases from V and 9 bases from J, with 14 bases between. The germline V gene has CDR1 SGHVS and CDR2 FQNEAQ. Here the CDR3 reads CASSPQARGSPLHF. The CDR3 region has the DNA TGTGCCAGCAGCCCCCAGGCGCGAGGTTCACCCCTCCACTTT.

This clone was observed a single time. This sequence joins TRBV10-3 and TRBJ2-3; D remains unclear. This CDR3 is built from 18 residues. The V end was cut by 4 bases, the J end by 3 bases, with 23 bases between. Germline CDR1 and CDR2: ENHRY and SYGVKD. DNA for the CDR3: TGTGCCATCAGTGCTACGTCTGTCCTGAGGAGTAGGACAGATACGCAGTATTTT. It encodes CAISATSVLRSRTDTQYF.

The V and J genes are TRBV7-6 and TRBJ1-1, with 7 bases aligning to TRBD1. This CDR3 comprises 13 residues. After removal of 5 bases from V and 6 bases from J, the junction contained 6 bases not matched to a gene. Germline V gene data show CDR1 as SGHVS and CDR2 as FNYEAQ. CDR3 sequence reads: CASSEDRRAEAFF. DNA for the CDR3: TGTGCCAGCAGCGAGGACAGGAGAGCTGAAGCTTTCTTT.